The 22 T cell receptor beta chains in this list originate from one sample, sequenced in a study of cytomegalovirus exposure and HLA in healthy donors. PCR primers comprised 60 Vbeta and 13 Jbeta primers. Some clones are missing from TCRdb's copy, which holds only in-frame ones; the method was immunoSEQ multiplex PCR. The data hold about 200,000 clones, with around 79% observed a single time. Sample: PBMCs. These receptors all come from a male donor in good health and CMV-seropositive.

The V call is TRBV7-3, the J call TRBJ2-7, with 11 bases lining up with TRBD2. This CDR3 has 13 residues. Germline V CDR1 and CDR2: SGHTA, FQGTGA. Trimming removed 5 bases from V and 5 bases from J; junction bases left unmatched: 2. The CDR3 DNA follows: TGTGCCAGCAGCACGGGACTAGCGGACGAGCAGTACTTC. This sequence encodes CASSTGLADEQYF.

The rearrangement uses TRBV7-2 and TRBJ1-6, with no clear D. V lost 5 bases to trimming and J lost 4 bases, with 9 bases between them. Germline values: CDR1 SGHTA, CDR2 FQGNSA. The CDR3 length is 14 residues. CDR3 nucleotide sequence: TGTGCCAGCAGCAGGACTCAATATAATTCACCCCTCCACTTT. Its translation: CASSRTQYNSPLHF.

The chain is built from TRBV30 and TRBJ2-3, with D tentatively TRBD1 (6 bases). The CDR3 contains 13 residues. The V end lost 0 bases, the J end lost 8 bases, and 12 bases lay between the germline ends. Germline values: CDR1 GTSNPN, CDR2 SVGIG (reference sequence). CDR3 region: CAWSVSLGGTQYF. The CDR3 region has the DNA TGTGCCTGGAGTGTCAGCCTAGGGGGTACGCAGTATTTT. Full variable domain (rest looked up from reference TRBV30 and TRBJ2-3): SQTIHQWPATLVQPVGSPLSLECTVEGTSNPNLYWYRQAAGRGLQLLFYSVGIGQISSEVPQNLSASRPQDRQFILSSKKLLLSDSGFYLCAWSVSLGGTQYFGPGTRLTVL.

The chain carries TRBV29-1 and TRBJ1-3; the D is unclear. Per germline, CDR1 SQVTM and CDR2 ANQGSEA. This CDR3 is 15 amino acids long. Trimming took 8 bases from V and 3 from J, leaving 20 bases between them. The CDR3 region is CSTTPRGGRGNTIYF. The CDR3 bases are TGCAGCACCACCCCCCGGGGAGGTCGTGGAAACACCATATATTTT. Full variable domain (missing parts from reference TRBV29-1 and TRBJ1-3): SAVISQKPSRDICQRGTSLTIQCQVDSQVTMMFWYRQQPGQSLTLIATANQGSEATYESGFVIDKFPISRPNLTFSTLTVSNMSPEDSSIYLCSTTPRGGRGNTIYFGEGSWLTVV.

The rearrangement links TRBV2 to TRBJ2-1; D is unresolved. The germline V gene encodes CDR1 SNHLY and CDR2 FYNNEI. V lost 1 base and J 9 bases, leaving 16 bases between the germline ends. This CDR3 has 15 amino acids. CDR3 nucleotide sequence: TGTGCCAGCAGTGAAGGTCCCATATCTAGTAGTGAGCAGTTCTTC. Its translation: CASSEGPISSSEQFF.

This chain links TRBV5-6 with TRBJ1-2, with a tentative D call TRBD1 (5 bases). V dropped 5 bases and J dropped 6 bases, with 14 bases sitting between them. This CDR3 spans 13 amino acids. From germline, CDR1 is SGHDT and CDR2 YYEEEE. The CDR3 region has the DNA TGTGCCAGCAGTTCGACAGTGCTCGATGGCTACACCTTC. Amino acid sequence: CASSSTVLDGYTF. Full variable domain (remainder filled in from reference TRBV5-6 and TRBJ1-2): DAGVTQSPTHLIKTRGQQVTLRCSPKSGHDTVSWYQQALGQGPQFIFQYYEEEERQRGNFPDRFSGHQFPNYSSELNVNALLLGDSALYLCASSSTVLDGYTFGSGTRLTVV.

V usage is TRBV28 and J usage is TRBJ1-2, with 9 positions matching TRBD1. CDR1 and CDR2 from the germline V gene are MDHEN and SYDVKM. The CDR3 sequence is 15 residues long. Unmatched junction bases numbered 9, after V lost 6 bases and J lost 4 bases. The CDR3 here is CASSPGTGNLYGYTF. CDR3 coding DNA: TGTGCCAGCAGCCCCGGGACAGGGAATCTCTATGGCTACACCTTC.

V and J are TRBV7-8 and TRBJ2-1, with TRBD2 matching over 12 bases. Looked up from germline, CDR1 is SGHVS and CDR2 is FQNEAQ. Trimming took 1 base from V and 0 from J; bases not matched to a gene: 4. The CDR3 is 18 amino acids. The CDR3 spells CASSLETSGRASYNEQFF. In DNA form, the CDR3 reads TGTGCCAGCAGCTTAGAGACTAGCGGGAGAGCCTCCTACAATGAGCAGTTCTTC.

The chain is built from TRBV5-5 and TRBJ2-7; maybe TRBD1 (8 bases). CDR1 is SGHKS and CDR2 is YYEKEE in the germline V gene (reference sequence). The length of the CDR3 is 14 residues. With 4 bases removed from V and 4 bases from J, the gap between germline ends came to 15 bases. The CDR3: CASSDHRGGYEQYF. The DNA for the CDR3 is TGTGCCAGCAGCGACCACAGGGGGGGATACGAGCAGTACTTC.

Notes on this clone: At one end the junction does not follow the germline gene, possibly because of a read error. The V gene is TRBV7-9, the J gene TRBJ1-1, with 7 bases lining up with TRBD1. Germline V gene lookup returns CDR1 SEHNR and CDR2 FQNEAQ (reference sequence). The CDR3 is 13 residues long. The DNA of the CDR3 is TGTTCCAGCAGCTTCACAGGGGTCACTGAAGCTTTCTTT. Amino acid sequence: CSSSFTGVTEAFF. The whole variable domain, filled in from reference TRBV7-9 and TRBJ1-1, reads DTGVSQNPRHKITKRGQNVTFRCDPISEHNRLYWYRQTLGQGPEFLTYFQNEAQLEKSRLLSDRFSAERPKGSFSTLEIQRTEQGDSAMYLCSSSFTGVTEAFFGQGTRLTVV.

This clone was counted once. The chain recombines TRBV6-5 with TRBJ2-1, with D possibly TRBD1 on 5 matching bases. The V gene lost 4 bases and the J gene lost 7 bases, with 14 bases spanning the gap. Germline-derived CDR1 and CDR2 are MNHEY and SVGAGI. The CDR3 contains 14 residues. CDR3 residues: CASSSETVPNEQFF. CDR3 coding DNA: TGTGCCAGCAGTTCAGAGACAGTACCAAATGAGCAGTTCTTC.

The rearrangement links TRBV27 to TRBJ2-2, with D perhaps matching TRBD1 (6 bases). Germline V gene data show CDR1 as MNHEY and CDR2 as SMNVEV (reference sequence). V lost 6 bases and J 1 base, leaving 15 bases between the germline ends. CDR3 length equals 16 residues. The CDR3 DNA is TGTGCCAGCAGCCCAGGGGACGGTATGAACACCGGGGAGCTGTTTTTT. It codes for CASSPGDGMNTGELFF.

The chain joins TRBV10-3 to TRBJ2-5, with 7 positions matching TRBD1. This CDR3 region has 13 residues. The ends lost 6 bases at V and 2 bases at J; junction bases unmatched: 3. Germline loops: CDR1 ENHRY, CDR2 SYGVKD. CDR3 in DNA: TGTGCCATCAGAGGACAGGAGCAAGAGACCCAGTACTTC. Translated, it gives CAIRGQEQETQYF.

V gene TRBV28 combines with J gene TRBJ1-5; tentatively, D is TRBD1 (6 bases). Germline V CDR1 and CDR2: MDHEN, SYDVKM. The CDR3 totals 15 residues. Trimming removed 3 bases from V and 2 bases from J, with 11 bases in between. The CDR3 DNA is TGTGCCAGCAGTTTTCAGTACAGGGGCAATCAGCCCCAGCATTTT. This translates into CASSFQYRGNQPQHF.

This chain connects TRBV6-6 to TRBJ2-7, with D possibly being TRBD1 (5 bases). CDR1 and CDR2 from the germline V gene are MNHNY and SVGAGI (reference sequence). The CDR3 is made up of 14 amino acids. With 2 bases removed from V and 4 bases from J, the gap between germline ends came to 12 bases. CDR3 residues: CASSYEGARYEQYF. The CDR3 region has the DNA TGTGCCAGCAGTTACGAAGGGGCGCGATACGAGCAGTACTTC.

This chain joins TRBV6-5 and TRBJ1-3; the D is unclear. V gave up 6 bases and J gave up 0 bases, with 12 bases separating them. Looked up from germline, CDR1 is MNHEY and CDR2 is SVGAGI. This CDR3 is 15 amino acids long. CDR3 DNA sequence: TGTGCCAGCAGATACAGAACCAGCTCTGGAAACACCATATATTTT. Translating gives CASRYRTSSGNTIYF.

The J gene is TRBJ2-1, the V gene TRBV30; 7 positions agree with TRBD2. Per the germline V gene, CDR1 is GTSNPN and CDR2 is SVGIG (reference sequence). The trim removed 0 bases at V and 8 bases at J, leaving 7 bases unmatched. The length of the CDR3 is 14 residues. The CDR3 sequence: CAWSVGGSIDEQFF. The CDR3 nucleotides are TGTGCCTGGAGTGTAGGCGGGAGCATCGATGAGCAGTTCTTC.

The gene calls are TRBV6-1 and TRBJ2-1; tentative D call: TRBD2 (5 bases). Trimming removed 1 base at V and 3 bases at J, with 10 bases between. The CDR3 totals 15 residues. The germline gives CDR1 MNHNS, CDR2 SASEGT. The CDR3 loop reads CASSEDNEGYNEQFF. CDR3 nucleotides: TGTGCCAGCAGTGAAGACAACGAGGGCTACAATGAGCAGTTCTTC.

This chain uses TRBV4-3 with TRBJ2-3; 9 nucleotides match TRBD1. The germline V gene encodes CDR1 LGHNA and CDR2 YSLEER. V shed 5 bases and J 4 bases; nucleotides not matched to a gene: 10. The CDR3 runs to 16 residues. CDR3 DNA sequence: TGCGCCAGCAGCTTCGGCCGCGGACAGGGGTCAGATACGCAGTATTTT. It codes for CASSFGRGQGSDTQYF.

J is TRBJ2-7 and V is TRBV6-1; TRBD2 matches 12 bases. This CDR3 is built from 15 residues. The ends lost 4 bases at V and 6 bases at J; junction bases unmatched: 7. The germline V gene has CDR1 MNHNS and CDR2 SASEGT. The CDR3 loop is CASSATSGSEGEQYF. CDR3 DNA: TGTGCCAGCAGTGCGACTAGCGGGAGTGAGGGCGAGCAGTACTTC.

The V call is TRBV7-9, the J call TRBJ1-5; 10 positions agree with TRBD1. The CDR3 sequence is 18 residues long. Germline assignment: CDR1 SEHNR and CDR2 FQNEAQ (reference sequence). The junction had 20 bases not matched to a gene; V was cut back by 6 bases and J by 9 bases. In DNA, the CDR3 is TGTGCCAGCAGGGACCGGGACAGGGGACGGAGGACGGACGGGCCCCAGCATTTT. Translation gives CASRDRDRGRRTDGPQHF. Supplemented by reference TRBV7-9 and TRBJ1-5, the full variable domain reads DTGVSQNPRHKITKRGQNVTFRCDPISEHNRLYWYRQTLGQGPEFLTYFQNEAQLEKSRLLSDRFSAERPKGSFSTLEIQRTEQGDSAMYLCASRDRDRGRRTDGPQHFGDGTRLSIL.

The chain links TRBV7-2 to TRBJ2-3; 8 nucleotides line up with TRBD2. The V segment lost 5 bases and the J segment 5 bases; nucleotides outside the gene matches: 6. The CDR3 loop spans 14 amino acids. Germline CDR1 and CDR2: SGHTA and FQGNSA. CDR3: CASSDSGVRDTQYF. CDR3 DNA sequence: TGTGCCAGCAGCGATAGCGGGGTTAGAGATACGCAGTATTTT.